This T cell receptor beta chain was sequenced for a study of CD8+CD57+ T cells in acquired aplastic anemia. Study-level information: Across the sorted CD4+ and CD8+ cells, DNA amounts averaged roughly 3.5 ug. Healthy donor CD4+ cell samples had a mean of roughly 9.8 million reads. General study findings and limits: The CD8+ Simpson's diversity of patients and controls was not significantly different.

The TCR beta profiling, which covered VDJ combination and CDR3 sequence, was carried out using genomic DNA as the template. From the reads, TCRdb called clonotypes with MiXCR, one entry per CDR3 protein. This sample has fewer than 70,000 distinct CDR3 sequences, with approximately 51% found just once. Worth noting for this clonotype: What it binds is unknown.

V dropped 3 bases and J dropped 1 base, with 9 bases sitting between them. The V gene's germline CDR1 is SQVTM and CDR2 ANQGSEA. The CDR3 length is 14 residues. The sequenced sample was sorted CD4+, CD8+, or CD8+CD57+ T cells (not recorded which) from PBMCs. The sequence was obtained from a human donor in good health, serving as a control. This chain connects TRBV29-1 to TRBJ2-2; D unclear. CDR3 amino acids: CSVEVQENTGELFF. DNA of the CDR3: TGCAGCGTTGAGGTGCAGGAGAACACCGGGGAGCTGTTTTTT.